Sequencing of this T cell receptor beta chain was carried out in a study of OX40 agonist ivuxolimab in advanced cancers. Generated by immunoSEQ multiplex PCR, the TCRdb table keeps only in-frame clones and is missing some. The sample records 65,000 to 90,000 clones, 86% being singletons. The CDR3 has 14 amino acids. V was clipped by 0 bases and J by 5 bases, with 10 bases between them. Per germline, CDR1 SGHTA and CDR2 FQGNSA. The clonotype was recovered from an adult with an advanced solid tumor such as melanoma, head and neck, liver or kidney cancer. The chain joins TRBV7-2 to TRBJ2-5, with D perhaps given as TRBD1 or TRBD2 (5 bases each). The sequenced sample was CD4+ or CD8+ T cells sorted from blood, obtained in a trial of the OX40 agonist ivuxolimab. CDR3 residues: CASSLAGVGETQYF. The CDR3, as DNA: TGTGCCAGCAGCTTAGCGGGGGTAGGGGAGACCCAGTACTTC.